Listed below are T cell receptor beta chains from one sample, sequenced in a study of T cells in Graves' hyperthyroidism and ophthalmopathy. From the multiplex PCR reads, TCRdb called clonotypes with MiXCR, one entry per CDR3 protein. Found here are hundreds of thousands of distinct CDR3 sequences, 15% to 18% of them singletons; the top ten hold around a quarter. The sample consisted of blood. Receptor source: a woman between 18 and 30 years old with Graves' hyperthyroidism that later progressed to Graves' ophthalmopathy. Both conserved end residues are part of each CDR3. D genes are given only for firm matches. Clone size is shown for a subset of rows, as once, few, many or a class of expanded clone.

d_call: .
v_call: TRBV29-1
clone_size: many
j_call: TRBJ2-2
cdr3_aa: CSVATTSSGELFF
cdr3_nt: TGCAGCGTTGCCACGACTAGTTCCGGGGAGCTGTTTTTT

d_call: TRBD2
v_call: TRBV27
clone_size: many
j_call: TRBJ2-3
cdr3_aa: CASSSIGRLRRLASTDTQYF
cdr3_nt: TGTGCCAGCAGTTCGATTGGGAGGCTGAGGAGACTAGCGAGCACAGATACGCAGTATTTT

d_call: .
v_call: TRBV6-1
clone_size: few
j_call: TRBJ2-4
cdr3_aa: CASRQEEAKNIQYF
cdr3_nt: TGTGCCAGCAGACAGGAGGAAGCCAAAAACATTCAGTACTTC

d_call: TRBD1
v_call: TRBV30
clone_size: many
j_call: TRBJ1-5
cdr3_aa: CAWSVTGGLQPQHF
cdr3_nt: TGTGCCTGGAGTGTAACAGGGGGCTTGCAGCCCCAGCATTTT

d_call: .
v_call: TRBV10-2
clone_size: few
j_call: TRBJ2-5
cdr3_aa: CASSDLLRKTQYF
cdr3_nt: TGCGCCAGCAGTGATTTGCTTCGGAAGACCCAGTACTTC

d_call: TRBD1
v_call: TRBV20-1
clone_size: many
j_call: TRBJ1-5
cdr3_aa: CSAIPDRGREQPQHF
cdr3_nt: TGCAGTGCTATCCCCGACAGGGGGCGGGAACAGCCCCAGCATTTT

d_call: .
v_call: TRBV5-1
clone_size: many
j_call: TRBJ1-2
cdr3_aa: CASSGLGQSSNYGYTF
cdr3_nt: TGCGCCAGCAGCGGACTGGGACAATCATCAAACTATGGCTACACCTTC

d_call: TRBD2
v_call: TRBV6-1
clone_size: .
j_call: TRBJ2-7
cdr3_aa: CASNRLAGDNEQYF
cdr3_nt: TGTGCCAGCAACAGACTAGCGGGAGACAATGAGCAGTACTTC

d_call: TRBD2
v_call: TRBV20-1
clone_size: many
j_call: TRBJ2-7
cdr3_aa: CSARDLGGLAGGYEQYF
cdr3_nt: TGCAGTGCTAGAGATCTAGGGGGACTAGCGGGGGGCTACGAGCAGTACTTC

d_call: .
v_call: TRBV4-1
clone_size: many
j_call: TRBJ2-2
cdr3_aa: CASSQDRDTGELFF
cdr3_nt: TGCGCCAGCAGCCAAGATAGGGACACCGGGGAGCTGTTTTTT

d_call: .
v_call: TRBV3-1
clone_size: .
j_call: TRBJ2-4
cdr3_aa: CASSQVLGGNIQYF
cdr3_nt: TGTGCCAGCAGCCAAGTCCTAGGCGGAAACATTCAGTACTTC

d_call: TRBD1
v_call: TRBV30
clone_size: .
j_call: TRBJ1-3
cdr3_aa: CAWNQDRGGNTIYF
cdr3_nt: TGTGCCTGGAACCAGGACAGGGGCGGAAACACCATATATTTT

d_call: .
v_call: TRBV4-1
clone_size: .
j_call: TRBJ2-1
cdr3_aa: CASSQDRGGQFF
cdr3_nt: TGCGCCAGCAGCCAAGATAGAGGGGGGCAGTTCTTC

d_call: .
v_call: TRBV9
clone_size: few
j_call: TRBJ2-7
cdr3_aa: CASSATDRLGYEQYF
cdr3_nt: TGTGCCAGCAGCGCGACCGACAGGCTGGGCTACGAGCAGTACTTC

d_call: TRBD2
v_call: TRBV28
clone_size: many
j_call: TRBJ2-1
cdr3_aa: CASSLRAGGPGEQFF
cdr3_nt: TGTGCCAGCAGTCTCCGAGCGGGAGGGCCGGGCGAGCAGTTCTTC

d_call: TRBD2
v_call: TRBV6-1
clone_size: few
j_call: TRBJ2-2
cdr3_aa: CASRLAGGHPGELFF
cdr3_nt: TGTGCCAGCCGACTAGCGGGAGGGCACCCCGGGGAGCTGTTTTTT

d_call: TRBD1
v_call: TRBV12-3/TRBV12-4
clone_size: many
j_call: TRBJ1-2
cdr3_aa: CASSPDRGRSYGYTF
cdr3_nt: TGTGCCAGCAGCCCCGACAGGGGGCGGAGCTATGGCTACACCTTC

d_call: .
v_call: TRBV18
clone_size: many
j_call: TRBJ1-1
cdr3_aa: CASSPSRTMNTEAFF
cdr3_nt: TGTGCCAGCTCACCATCCCGGACCATGAACACTGAAGCTTTCTTT

d_call: .
v_call: TRBV12-3/TRBV12-4
clone_size: many
j_call: TRBJ2-7
cdr3_aa: CASSLADRYEQYF
cdr3_nt: TGTGCCAGCAGTTTGGCAGATCGCTACGAGCAGTACTTC

d_call: TRBD1
v_call: TRBV30
clone_size: many
j_call: TRBJ2-3
cdr3_aa: CACDRELTDTQYF
cdr3_nt: TGTGCCTGTGACAGGGAACTGACAGATACGCAGTATTTT

d_call: .
v_call: TRBV5-1
clone_size: many
j_call: TRBJ1-2
cdr3_aa: CASSLRQEGGYGYTF
cdr3_nt: TGCGCCAGCAGCCTTCGACAGGAGGGGGGGTATGGCTACACCTTC

d_call: TRBD1
v_call: TRBV6-1
clone_size: many
j_call: TRBJ1-4
cdr3_aa: CASSRGQPSTNEKLFF
cdr3_nt: TGTGCCAGCAGTCGGGGACAGCCGTCAACTAATGAAAAACTGTTTTTT

d_call: TRBD1
v_call: TRBV20-1
clone_size: many
j_call: TRBJ2-1
cdr3_aa: CSARDDRNRGNPNEQFF
cdr3_nt: TGCAGTGCTAGAGACGACCGAAACAGGGGAAATCCTAATGAGCAGTTCTTC

d_call: .
v_call: TRBV19
clone_size: few
j_call: TRBJ2-7
cdr3_aa: CASSIGAAYEQYF
cdr3_nt: TGTGCCAGTAGTATCGGAGCGGCCTACGAGCAGTACTTC

d_call: .
v_call: TRBV7-9
clone_size: many
j_call: TRBJ1-2
cdr3_aa: CASSPVSRTGTHGYTF
cdr3_nt: TGTGCCAGCAGCCCCGTGTCCCGTACAGGGACGCATGGCTACACCTTC

d_call: TRBD2
v_call: TRBV15
clone_size: .
j_call: TRBJ2-1
cdr3_aa: CATSRSLAGGYNEQFF
cdr3_nt: TGTGCCACCAGCAGATCTCTAGCGGGAGGTTACAATGAGCAGTTCTTC